This note documents a single T cell receptor beta chain sequence. The antigen is unknown. The data originate from a study of PD-L1 blockade in urothelial cancer. About the study: Blood analyses occurred 3 weeks (second dose) and 6 weeks post treatment start. Blood yielded a median of 141,255 T cells per sample. Study-wide points: Better survival was predicted when blood TCR clonality before treatment fell below the median.

Patients' cancers were locally advanced or metastatic urothelial carcinomas. Libraries were prepared by immunoSEQ multiplex PCR; TCRdb keeps only in-frame clonotypes and omits some of them. The sample contains 25,000 to 30,000 clones, around 86% of which appear only once. Source: PBMCs, taken around atezolizumab (anti-PD-L1) treatment. The source of this sequence is a man aged 45-65 years with urothelial cancer.

The CDR3 sequence is CASRSGTSGSYEQYF. The CDR3 nucleotides are TGTGCCAGTAGATCCGGGACTAGCGGGTCCTACGAGCAGTACTTC. The gene calls are TRBV19 and TRBJ2-7; TRBD2 matches 12 bases. Germline trimming cut 6 bases from V and 1 base from J; bases unmatched to any gene: 4. The CDR3 spans 15 residues. Germline V lookup: CDR1 LNHDA, CDR2 SQIVND (reference sequence).